This T cell receptor (beta chain) appears in the sequencing data of a study of T cells in Graves' hyperthyroidism and ophthalmopathy. Findings and caveats of the study: In blood, most of the thyroid clonotypes expanded above 0.001 were also present.

Subjects aged 18 to 65 presented with newly diagnosed hyperthyroidism of less than 2 months' duration. Criteria for exclusion of patients were uncontrolled infection, other autoimmune disease, pregnancy or lactation. Amplification of TCR beta CDR3 regions used RNA as the template. The HTBI primer set was used in a first-round RT-PCR of the TCR CDR3. TCRdb analysed the multiplex PCR reads with MiXCR anew, one entry per CDR3 protein. The table records approximately 500,000 distinct CDR3 sequences, roughly 46% of them present only once. Germline CDR1 SGHTA, CDR2 FQGTGA. This CDR3 spans 12 amino acids. V was shortened by 5 bases and J by 3 bases, with 4 bases between the two germline ends. Details on this clonotype: Its target is not known. Likely a read error: the CDR3 ends without its conserved phenylalanine or tryptophan.

The sequencing input was peripheral blood or thyroid tissue (not recorded which). The receptor was isolated from a woman under 30 with Graves' hyperthyroidism. The J gene is TRBJ2-2, the V gene TRBV7-3; D uncertain. DNA of the CDR3: TGTGCCAGCAGCCCTGACACCGGGGAGCTGTTTAGG. This encodes CASSPDTGELFR.